The present entry profiles one T cell receptor beta chain with its context. As yet, its antigen is unknown. One entry per CDR3 protein results from TCRdb running MiXCR on the 5' RACE reads. This sample has 300,000 to 350,000 distinct CDR3 sequences, with roughly 15% found just once. The V gene end was trimmed by 5 bases and the J gene end by 6 bases; junction bases not matched to a gene: 4. CDR3 size: 14 residues. These data originate in a study of T-cell memory formation after mild COVID-19. Overall study context: Clusters were largely donor specific. Study-level points and caveats: Second-wave clones with a day 37 peak had unconfirmed SARS-CoV-2 specificity. Chiefly within CM and EM were the contracting CD4+ clones; CD8+ ones were within EMRA. In pre-infection memory, a portion of responding clones appeared, which suggested that cross-reactive memory joined.

The sample consisted of PBMCs or a T cell subset sorted from them (not recorded which). The sequence derives from a man between 18 and 35 years old who had mild COVID-19 (a few samples of this study predate the infection). Cell type and time point are not known. The chain joins TRBV12-3 or TRBV12-4 to TRBJ1-4; 9 bases align to TRBD1. CDR3 protein: CASSRQGVDEKLFF. CDR3 coding DNA: TGTGCCAGCAGTCGACAGGGGGTGGATGAAAAACTGTTTTTT.